The 10 T cell receptor beta chains in this list originate from one sample, sequenced in a study of Ad26.COV2.S vaccination and SARS-CoV-2 variants. Described treatment: roughly 20 received Ad26.COV2.S at low or high dose, single or two shots; roughly five received placebo; per-sample allocation not given. Samples were taken on day 63 after the first vaccine or placebo injection. Data came from immunoSEQ multiplex PCR; TCRdb stores just in-frame clones and leaves some out. The sample comprises under 500,000 clones, about 90% of which are singletons, and less than 2% rests with the top ten. The specimen comprised peripheral blood, sampled in a trial of Ad26.COV2.S vaccine versus placebo. The receptors shown here come from a person aged 18-60 years who received the Ad26.COV2.S COVID-19 vaccine or a placebo.

The chain carries TRBV7-2 and TRBJ2-2; 7 bases align to TRBD2. The trim removed 3 bases at V and 5 bases at J, leaving 6 bases unmatched. The V gene's germline CDR1 is SGHTA and CDR2 FQGNSA. The CDR3 extends over 15 amino acids. The CDR3 loop reads CASSLGGSRTGELFF. Here the CDR3 DNA reads TGTGCCAGCAGCTTGGGGGGGTCTCGAACCGGGGAGCTGTTTTTT.

The rearrangement joins TRBV21-1 to TRBJ2-2; the table gives TRBD1 as D, unverified against the DNA. TRBV21-1 constitutes a pseudogene. The CDR3 loop spans 13 amino acids. The CDR3 here is CASSPRQTGELFF. The CDR3 region has the DNA TGTGCCAGCAGCCCCCGACAGACCGGGGAGCTGTTTTTT.

V is TRBV7-2 and J is TRBJ2-3; 13 bases are shared with TRBD2. Germline V gene lookup returns CDR1 SGHTA and CDR2 FQGNSA. CDR3 length: 18 amino acids. V shed 5 bases and J 0 bases; nucleotides not matched to a gene: 8. CDR3 loop: CASSPGLAGALSTDTQYF. DNA of the CDR3: TGTGCCAGCAGCCCTGGACTAGCGGGGGCCCTTAGCACAGATACGCAGTATTTT. Based on the CDR3 plus reference TRBV7-2 and TRBJ2-3, the full variable domain is GAGVSQSPSNKVTEKGKDVELRCDPISGHTALYWYRQSLGQGLEFLIYFQGNSAPDKSGLPSDRFSAERTGGSVSTLTIQRTQQEDSAVYLCASSPGLAGALSTDTQYFGPGTRLTVL.

The rearrangement links TRBV19 to TRBJ1-5, with D tentatively TRBD1 (6 bases). From germline, CDR1 is LNHDA and CDR2 SQIVND (reference sequence). The CDR3 is 16 amino acids. CDR3 nucleotide sequence: TGTGGACCGGGACATCGGGGTTTTAAGAGCAATCAGCCCCAGCATTTT. Amino acids: CGPGHRGFKSNQPQHF.

V and J are TRBV6-9 and TRBJ1-6; 7 bases are shared with TRBD1. The V gene's germline CDR1 is MNHGY and CDR2 SVAAGI. V shed 5 bases and J 10 bases; nucleotides not matched to a gene: 5. This CDR3 comprises 13 residues. This CDR3 reads CASSDREGSPLHF. The CDR3 nucleotides are TGTGCCAGCAGTGACAGGGAAGGGTCACCCCTCCACTTT.

V is TRBV19 and J is TRBJ2-4; D may match TRBD1 or TRBD2 (5 bases each). The CDR3 length is 17 residues. Trimming removed 10 bases at V and 5 bases at J, with 27 bases between. Germline-derived CDR1 and CDR2 are LNHDA and SQIVND (reference sequence). CDR3 DNA: TGTGCCACCGGGGATTGGGGGATGGGTTTTCAGGAAAACATTCAGTACTTC. Residues: CATGDWGMGFQENIQYF.

This clone has a single count. The chain has TRBV5-8 and TRBJ2-2; TRBD2 agrees at 8 bases. The CDR3 runs 17 residues. Germline V gene data show CDR1 as SGHTS and CDR2 as YDEGEE. After removal of 0 bases from V and 5 bases from J, the junction contained 9 bases not matched to a gene. The CDR3 bases are TGTGCCAGCAGCTTGGCCCCTTTAGCGGGGCGAACCGGGGAGCTGTTTTTT. Amino acids: CASSLAPLAGRTGELFF.

This clone has more than one count but fewer than ten. The genes are TRBV6-5 and TRBJ1-1, with TRBD1 as a possible D gene (6 bases). The CDR3 runs to 15 residues. Trimming cost V 2 bases and J 6 bases, with 16 bases left between them. Germline V lookup: CDR1 MNHEY, CDR2 SVGAGI. CDR3 in amino acids: CASSYASGGWAEAFF. In DNA, the CDR3 is TGTGCCAGCAGTTACGCTTCGGGGGGCTGGGCTGAAGCTTTCTTT.

This clone was seen only a few times. V usage is TRBV7-8 and J usage is TRBJ1-1; the D gene is possibly TRBD1 (6 bases). The CDR3 has 12 residues. Germline values: CDR1 SGHVS, CDR2 FQNEAQ. The V gene lost 5 bases and the J gene lost 6 bases, with 10 bases spanning the gap. The CDR3 reads CASSPDSPEAFF. DNA for the CDR3: TGTGCCAGCAGCCCGGACAGCCCTGAAGCTTTCTTT.

The chain carries TRBV19 and TRBJ1-1; the D is unclear. The V gene lost 8 bases and the J gene lost 2 bases, with 6 bases spanning the gap. In germline, CDR1 is LNHDA, CDR2 SQIVND (reference sequence). The CDR3 is 11 residues long. In nucleotides, the CDR3 is TGTGCCAGTGGAAAAAACACTGAAGCTTTCTTT. Translation gives CASGKNTEAFF.